These 32 T cell receptor beta chains were all obtained from the same sample, sequenced in a study of cytomegalovirus exposure and HLA in healthy donors. PCR employed 60 Vbeta and 13 Jbeta primers. The protocol was immunoSEQ multiplex PCR, while the TCRdb copy is restricted to in-frame clones and leaves out a portion. The top ten clones hold 3% to 3.5% of a sample with about 170,000 clones, roughly 73% of them seen once. The sample taken for sequencing was PBMCs. Source of these receptors: a female donor in good health and CMV-seronegative.

The V and J genes are TRBV5-1 and TRBJ2-6, with D unresolved. This CDR3 has 16 amino acids. Germline V gene data show CDR1 as SGHRS and CDR2 as YFSETQ. V dropped 4 bases and J dropped 0 bases, with 11 bases sitting between them. CDR3 amino acids: CASSLTTVSGANVLTF. The CDR3 nucleotides read TGCGCCAGCAGCCTAACAACAGTCTCTGGGGCCAACGTCCTGACTTTC. Filled out from reference TRBV5-1 and TRBJ2-6, the complete variable domain reads KAGVTQTPRYLIKTRGQQVTLSCSPISGHRSVSWYQQTPGQGLQFLFEYFSETQRNKGNFPGRFSGRQFSNSRSEMNVSTLELGDSALYLCASSLTTVSGANVLTFGAGSRLTVL.

The table lists this clone with a few counts. This rearrangement joins TRBV19 to TRBJ2-5; 8 bases line up with TRBD1. Germline values: CDR1 LNHDA, CDR2 SQIVND (reference sequence). The CDR3 has 15 amino acids. V lost 4 bases to trimming and J lost 5 bases; unmatched junction nucleotides: 9. Written as DNA, the CDR3 is TGTGCCAGTAGTACCAAGGACAGGGACGGGGAGACCCAGTACTTC. This gives the protein CASSTKDRDGETQYF.

This clone came up once. The gene calls are TRBV29-1 and TRBJ1-2; 7 bases match TRBD1. CDR1 and CDR2 from the germline V gene are SQVTM and ANQGSEA. This CDR3 has 13 residues. V shed 6 bases and J 2 bases; nucleotides not matched to a gene: 6. The DNA for the CDR3 is TGCAGCGTCGGACAGGAGATAAACTATGGCTACACCTTC. Translated: CSVGQEINYGYTF.

V usage is TRBV9 and J usage is TRBJ1-2; D uncertain. CDR1 is SGDLS, CDR2 YYNGEE, per germline. Trimming removed 0 bases at V and 2 bases at J, with 8 bases between. The CDR3 totals 14 residues. CDR3 sequence reads: CASSVGGENYGYTF. DNA for the CDR3: TGTGCCAGCAGCGTAGGAGGAGAGAACTATGGCTACACCTTC.

The chain joins TRBV7-3 to TRBJ2-5, with 7 nucleotides matching TRBD2. The germline CDR1 and CDR2 sequences are SGHTA and FQGTGA. The CDR3 is made up of 18 amino acids. V lost 5 bases and J lost 4; bases outside the gene matches: 19. In DNA form, the CDR3 reads TGTGCCAGCAGCGTCTCGGGTCCGGGGACTACTGGCAGAGAGACCCAGTACTTC. Amino acid sequence: CASSVSGPGTTGRETQYF.

The chain joins TRBV27 to TRBJ2-7; D remains ambiguous. Germline V gene sequence: CDR1 MNHEY, CDR2 SMNVEV (reference sequence). V was shortened by 0 bases and J by 3 bases, with 6 bases between the two germline ends. The CDR3 sequence is 13 residues long. CDR3 DNA sequence: TGTGCCAGCAGTTTATCCGGAGTCTACGAGCAGTACTTC. Amino acid sequence: CASSLSGVYEQYF.

This chain uses TRBV28 with TRBJ1-1; no clear D gene. The CDR3 sequence is 12 residues long. Germline V CDR1 and CDR2: MDHEN, SYDVKM. V was pared by 3 bases and J by 7 bases, with 9 bases between. This CDR3 is CASSFPAGEAFF. The CDR3 DNA reads TGTGCCAGCAGTTTCCCGGCAGGTGAAGCTTTCTTT.

This clone was observed once. V and J are TRBV9 and TRBJ2-1, with 7 bases fitting TRBD1. Trimming took 0 bases from V and 7 from J; bases not matched to a gene: 13. Germline V CDR1 and CDR2: SGDLS, YYNGEE. The CDR3 sequence is 17 residues long. The CDR3 here is CASSVGIGGALMNEQFF. For the CDR3, the DNA is TGTGCCAGCAGCGTAGGAATAGGGGGCGCGTTAATGAATGAGCAGTTCTTC.

This clone appeared a single time. The chain is built from TRBV5-1 and TRBJ2-7; 10 bases fit TRBD1. After removal of 4 bases from V and 4 bases from J, the junction contained 8 bases not matched to a gene. The CDR3 is 15 amino acids. The V gene's germline CDR1 is SGHRS and CDR2 YFSETQ. The CDR3 loop reads CASSPRDRGTYEQYF. In DNA form, the CDR3 reads TGCGCCAGCAGCCCACGGGACAGGGGAACGTACGAGCAGTACTTC.

V gene TRBV6-1 combines with J gene TRBJ2-1; D might be TRBD1 (6 bases). This CDR3 comprises 15 residues. Looked up from germline, CDR1 is MNHNS and CDR2 is SASEGT. With 4 bases removed from V and 6 bases from J, the gap between germline ends came to 16 bases. The DNA for the CDR3 is TGTGCCAGCAGTGGAGCCAGGGGCTTGGGCAATGAGCAGTTCTTC. It codes for CASSGARGLGNEQFF.

The J gene is TRBJ1-1, the V gene TRBV5-6; D is unresolved. V was trimmed by 4 bases and J by 0 bases, leaving 7 bases between them. The CDR3 covers 13 residues. Germline values: CDR1 SGHDT, CDR2 YYEEEE. CDR3 coding DNA: TGTGCCAGCAGCACAACAGTGAACACTGAAGCTTTCTTT. Its protein is CASSTTVNTEAFF.

The chain is built from TRBV28 and TRBJ2-3, with D hard to call. The germline gives CDR1 MDHEN, CDR2 SYDVKM. The V and J ends lost 7 bases and 2 bases respectively, with 13 bases between them. The CDR3 covers 14 residues. CDR3 sequence reads: CASTENFFTDTQYF. CDR3 DNA: TGTGCCAGCACCGAGAACTTTTTCACAGATACGCAGTATTTT.

V is TRBV30 and J is TRBJ1-2; weak D call: TRBD1 (5 bases). Looked up from germline, CDR1 is GTSNPN and CDR2 is SVGIG (reference sequence). The V and J ends lost 5 bases and 7 bases respectively, with 11 bases between them. The CDR3 runs to 11 residues. CDR3 sequence reads: CAWLQGGGYTF. The CDR3 nucleotides are TGTGCCTGGCTCCAGGGTGGTGGCTACACCTTC.

The V gene is TRBV6-5, the J gene TRBJ2-7; TRBD1 matches at 7 bases. V was pared by 8 bases and J by 2 bases, with 9 bases of the junction left unmatched. The CDR3 has 14 amino acids. Germline V gene sequence: CDR1 MNHEY, CDR2 SVGAGI. In DNA, the CDR3 is TGTGCCAGCTCGCGAACCGGGACAGCCTACGAGCAGTACTTC. Translation gives CASSRTGTAYEQYF.

This clone was found a few times. The rearrangement joins TRBV11-2 to TRBJ1-1, with a weak D call TRBD1 (6 bases). Looked up from germline, CDR1 is SGHAT and CDR2 is FQNNGV. V lost 5 bases and J 11 bases, leaving 21 bases between the germline ends. The CDR3 covers 14 residues. The CDR3 nucleotides are TGTGCCAGCAGCAAGACGACAGGAAATGTTGAGGCTTTCTTT. As protein: CASSKTTGNVEAFF.

The rearrangement links TRBV9 to TRBJ2-2, with 8 bases identical to TRBD2. With 4 bases clipped from V and 5 bases from J, the junction kept 16 bases outside the gene matches. This CDR3 comprises 18 residues. Germline V lookup: CDR1 SGDLS, CDR2 YYNGEE. The CDR3 spells CASSLTGRGGRLTGELFF. Here the CDR3 DNA reads TGTGCCAGCAGCTTAACGGGTCGGGGGGGGCGGTTAACCGGGGAGCTGTTTTTT.

This chain uses TRBV27 with TRBJ1-2; 7 nucleotides align to TRBD1. The CDR3 is made up of 13 amino acids. The ends lost 4 bases at V and 3 bases at J; junction bases unmatched: 2. Germline V CDR1 and CDR2: MNHEY, SMNVEV (reference sequence). The CDR3 here is CASSSGQYYGYTF. Here the CDR3 DNA reads TGTGCCAGCAGTTCGGGACAGTACTATGGCTACACCTTC.

The chain combines TRBV15 with TRBJ1-2; TRBD1 matches 7 bases. The CDR3 runs 14 residues. Germline CDR1 LNHNV, CDR2 YYDKDF (reference sequence). V shed 5 bases and J 8 bases; nucleotides not matched to a gene: 11. CDR3 sequence reads: CATSEPYRGRGYTF. The DNA for the CDR3 is TGTGCCACCAGCGAACCCTACAGGGGTAGGGGCTACACCTTC.

The chain is built from TRBV27 and TRBJ1-2; 7 bases agree with TRBD1. Trimming cost V 2 bases and J 3 bases; bases outside gene matches: 3. The length of the CDR3 is 14 residues. Germline values: CDR1 MNHEY, CDR2 SMNVEV (reference sequence). Here the CDR3 DNA reads TGTGCCAGCAGTTTAGTAGGGGGCGACTATGGCTACACCTTC. Protein product: CASSLVGGDYGYTF.

A few counts support this clone. The chain uses TRBV30 and TRBJ2-5; D may be TRBD1 (5 bases). The J call may be faulty, since TRBJ2-7 better matches the DNA end. CDR1 GTSNPN and CDR2 SVGIG come from the germline V gene (reference sequence). This CDR3 has 13 amino acids. The CDR3 DNA follows: TGTGCCTGGAGCCAGGGCCCCCGGTACGAGCAGTACTTC. This codes for CAWSQGPRYEQYF.

As regards this clone: At one of its ends the junction is not consistent with the germline gene, which may arise from a read error. The J gene is TRBJ1-2, the V gene TRBV7-9; D not certain. Germline V gives CDR1 SEHNR, CDR2 FQNEAQ (reference sequence). This CDR3 contains 12 residues. This CDR3 reads CSSSLGESGYTF. DNA of the CDR3: TGTTCCAGCAGCTTAGGAGAATCCGGCTACACCTTC.

In DNA, the CDR3 is TGTGCCAGCAGCCGGGAGGCCCCTACCTACAATGAGCAGTTCTTC. This gives the protein CASSREAPTYNEQFF. V gene TRBV5-4 combines with J gene TRBJ2-1; 7 bases are a match to TRBD2. The trim removed 4 bases at V and 2 bases at J, leaving 6 bases unmatched. CDR1 SGHNT and CDR2 YYREEE come from the germline V gene (reference sequence). The CDR3 has 15 residues. Filled out from reference TRBV5-4 and TRBJ2-1, the complete variable domain reads ETGVTQSPTHLIKTRGQQVTLRCSSQSGHNTVSWYQQALGQGPQFIFQYYREEENGRGNFPPRFSGLQFPNYSSELNVNALELDDSALYLCASSREAPTYNEQFFGPGTRLTVL.

The chain employs TRBV18 and TRBJ2-5, with D possibly matching TRBD1 (5 bases). CDR1 is KGHSH and CDR2 is LQKENI in the germline V gene. The CDR3 is made up of 16 amino acids. V was pared by 3 bases and J by 0 bases, with 14 bases between. The CDR3 nucleotides read TGTGCCAGCTCACCTCTAGGGGTTAATGACCAAGAGACCCAGTACTTC. Its translation is CASSPLGVNDQETQYF. Complete variable domain (other parts from reference TRBV18 and TRBJ2-5): NAGVMQNPRHLVRRRGQEARLRCSPMKGHSHVYWYRQLPEEGLKFMVYLQKENIIDESGMPKERFSAEFPKEGPSILRIQQVVRGDSAAYFCASSPLGVNDQETQYFGPGTRLLVL.

This clone was detected only a few times. The rearrangement joins TRBV5-6 to TRBJ2-7; 7 bases match TRBD2. Germline CDR1 and CDR2: SGHDT and YYEEEE. With V trimmed by 5 bases and J by 2 bases, 13 bases remained unmatched. The CDR3 is 16 amino acids. CDR3 residues: CASRRGDSGLTYEQYF. The CDR3 region has the DNA TGTGCCAGCAGGCGGGGTGATAGCGGGCTTACCTACGAGCAGTACTTC. Complete variable domain (other parts from reference TRBV5-6 and TRBJ2-7): DAGVTQSPTHLIKTRGQQVTLRCSPKSGHDTVSWYQQALGQGPQFIFQYYEEEERQRGNFPDRFSGHQFPNYSSELNVNALLLGDSALYLCASRRGDSGLTYEQYFGPGTRLTVT.

To note about this clone: Other nucleotide sequences in the sample specify the same CDR3. The chain uses TRBV19 and TRBJ2-5, with 7 bases aligning to TRBD1. V shed 5 bases, J shed 2 bases, and the junction held 5 bases outside the gene matches. Germline CDR1 and CDR2: LNHDA and SQIVND (reference sequence). The CDR3 has 14 residues. This chain's CDR3 is CASSFGTAQETQYF. The CDR3 DNA follows: TGTGCCAGTAGTTTCGGGACAGCACAAGAGACCCAGTACTTC. Based on the CDR3 plus reference TRBV19 and TRBJ2-5, the full variable domain is DGGITQSPKYLFRKEGQNVTLSCEQNLNHDAMYWYRQDPGQGLRLIYYSQIVNDFQKGDIAEGYSVSREKKESFPLTVTSAQKNPTAFYLCASSFGTAQETQYFGPGTRLLVL.

The chain employs TRBV15 and TRBJ1-4; D is possibly TRBD1 (6 bases). Germline V gene lookup returns CDR1 LNHNV and CDR2 YYDKDF (reference sequence). The ends were cut back, 0 bases at V and 10 bases at J, with 15 bases in the middle. The CDR3 consists of 15 residues. CDR3 loop: CATSRDPHRVGKLFF. CDR3 nucleotide sequence: TGTGCCACCAGCAGAGACCCCCACAGGGTTGGAAAACTGTTTTTT.

V and J are TRBV5-6 and TRBJ1-1; perhaps TRBD1 as D (6 bases). CDR3 size: 16 residues. V was shortened by 4 bases and J by 4 bases, with 20 bases between the two germline ends. Per the germline V gene, CDR1 is SGHDT and CDR2 is YYEEEE. For the CDR3, the DNA is TGTGCCAGCAGCAGAATCAACAGGGCCACGGGCACTGAAGCTTTCTTT. Translating gives CASSRINRATGTEAFF.

CDR3 protein: CASSLGQGSEEQYF. In DNA, the CDR3 is TGTGCCAGCAGCTTGGGGCAGGGTAGTGAGGAGCAGTACTTC. The chain couples TRBV5-6 to TRBJ2-7; the D gene is possibly TRBD1 (5 bases). CDR1 and CDR2 (germline): SGHDT, YYEEEE. The CDR3 contains 14 residues. Trimming took 0 bases from V and 7 from J, leaving 14 bases between them.

The chain is built from TRBV6-1 and TRBJ1-4; tentative D call: TRBD1 (6 bases). The V gene lost 8 bases and the J gene lost 8 bases, with 15 bases spanning the gap. Germline V gives CDR1 MNHNS, CDR2 SASEGT. CDR3 length equals 13 residues. The CDR3 coding sequence is TGTGCCAGCGGGGGGGGCAGGGCCGAAAAACTGTTTTTT. Translation: CASGGGRAEKLFF.

This clone was recorded only once. The rearrangement uses TRBV7-3 and TRBJ2-3; the match to TRBD2 covers 8 bases. Germline-derived CDR1 and CDR2 are SGHTA and FQGTGA. V was clipped by 6 bases and J by 4 bases; unmatched bases: 9. There are 15 residues in the CDR3. CDR3: CASRPGQLAADTQYF. The CDR3 DNA is TGTGCCAGCAGACCGGGCCAACTAGCGGCAGATACGCAGTATTTT.

The rearrangement uses TRBV19 and TRBJ1-2; no clear D gene. CDR3 size: 15 residues. The V and J ends lost 6 bases and 1 base respectively, with 15 bases between them. The germline V gene has CDR1 LNHDA and CDR2 SQIVND (reference sequence). DNA of the CDR3: TGTGCCAGTAGGGGAGGCCCACCGAATAACTATGGCTACACCTTC. It encodes CASRGGPPNNYGYTF.

In this sample, this clone turned up a few times. The CDR3, as DNA: TGCGCCAGCAGCTTGGGGCTGGGGGAGGACACTGAAGCTTTCTTT. This sequence encodes CASSLGLGEDTEAFF. The chain uses TRBV5-1 and TRBJ1-1, with D perhaps matching TRBD1 (5 bases). Germline V lookup: CDR1 SGHRS, CDR2 YFSETQ. CDR3 length: 15 residues. V was shortened by 0 bases and J by 3 bases, with 12 bases between the two germline ends.